These 15 T cell receptor beta chains came from one sample sequenced in a study of blood T cell repertoires in COVID-19. Only in-frame clones appear in the TCRdb table, and some are missing; sequencing was by immunoSEQ multiplex PCR. Of more than 40,000 clones listed, around 85% were seen once; the top ten hold 2.5% to 3%. Specimen: peripheral blood. Source of these receptors: a woman aged 80 or over with acute or convalescent COVID-19.

This clone was seen a handful of times. The chain has TRBV15 and TRBJ2-6; 7 bases map to TRBD2. This CDR3 spans 16 amino acids. The germline V gene has CDR1 LNHNV and CDR2 YYDKDF (reference sequence). J gave up 2 bases and V 0 bases, and 1 base lay outside the gene matches. The CDR3 loop reads CATSRDAGAGANVLTF. CDR3 sequence (DNA): TGTGCCACCAGCAGAGATGCGGGGGCTGGGGCCAACGTCCTGACTTTC.

The chain has TRBV18 and TRBJ2-2, with a possible D match to TRBD1 (6 bases). The CDR3 consists of 14 residues. Looked up from germline, CDR1 is KGHSH and CDR2 is LQKENI. V was trimmed by 3 bases and J by 3 bases, leaving 8 bases between them. The CDR3 region is CASSPGTHTGELFF. The DNA for the CDR3 is TGTGCCAGCTCACCCGGGACACACACCGGGGAGCTGTTTTTT.

This chain links TRBV2 with TRBJ1-1; 8 positions match TRBD1. Looked up from germline, CDR1 is SNHLY and CDR2 is FYNNEI. This CDR3 has 16 residues. V trimming: 6 bases; J trimming: 12 bases; junction bases outside the gene matches: 21. CDR3 DNA: TGTGCCAGCAGAAGCGAATTATCCAGGGGGCGGGTTCTTTCTTTCTTT. It is translated as CASRSELSRGRVLSFF.

The chain uses TRBV5-6 and TRBJ2-3; 7 positions agree with TRBD1. J gave up 4 bases and V 0 bases, and 5 bases lay outside the gene matches. This CDR3 is 15 amino acids long. Germline-derived CDR1 and CDR2 are SGHDT and YYEEEE. DNA for the CDR3: TGTGCCAGCAGCTTGGGAGGGGGCAGCGCAGATACGCAGTATTTT. Its protein is CASSLGGGSADTQYF.

The chain recombines TRBV7-2 with TRBJ1-5, with a tentative D call TRBD1 (5 bases). Germline V lookup: CDR1 SGHTA, CDR2 FQGNSA. The germline V and J ends were trimmed by 4 bases and 7 bases, with 17 bases remaining between them. CDR3 length equals 15 residues. CDR3: CASSSTWGAGQPQHF. DNA for the CDR3: TGTGCCAGCAGCTCTACGTGGGGCGCCGGACAGCCCCAGCATTTT.

The V and J genes are TRBV3-1 (or the pseudogene TRBV3-2) and TRBJ1-1; tentative D call: TRBD1 (5 bases). Germline V gene data show CDR1 as LGHDT and CDR2 as YNNKEL (reference sequence). V lost 8 bases and J 1 base, leaving 11 bases between the germline ends. The CDR3 runs to 13 residues. This chain's CDR3 is CASRWGENTEAFF. The DNA of the CDR3 is TGTGCCAGCCGGTGGGGGGAGAACACTGAAGCTTTCTTT.

The genes are TRBV18 and TRBJ1-2, with a weak D call TRBD1 (6 bases). Trimming cost V 5 bases and J 8 bases, with 18 bases left between them. This CDR3 spans 14 amino acids. Germline V gene lookup returns CDR1 KGHSH and CDR2 LQKENI. The CDR3 nucleotides read TGTGCCAGCTCAGCATCAAGGACAGCCTCAGGCTACACCTTC. Its protein product is CASSASRTASGYTF.

This clone turned up a few times. The chain combines TRBV2 with TRBJ1-5, with 10 bases aligning to TRBD1. The germline V gene has CDR1 SNHLY and CDR2 FYNNEI. The CDR3 contains 15 residues. Losses at the gene ends were 7 bases for V and 2 bases for J; bases not matched to a gene: 5. The CDR3 bases are TGTGCCAGCACCCTCGGGACAGGGGGCAATCAGCCCCAGCATTTT. It codes for CASTLGTGGNQPQHF.

This clone has a single count. The V and J genes are TRBV7-2 and TRBJ1-5, with 9 positions matching TRBD1. Germline-derived CDR1 and CDR2 are SGHTA and FQGNSA. This CDR3 comprises 15 residues. Unmatched junction bases numbered 6, after V lost 3 bases and J lost 6 bases. CDR3 protein: CASSLDRGSAQPQHF. The CDR3 DNA follows: TGTGCCAGCAGCTTGGACAGGGGATCGGCTCAGCCCCAGCATTTT.

This sequence joins TRBV2 and TRBJ2-4; D is perhaps TRBD2 (6 bases). CDR3 length: 15 residues. Trimming cost V 7 bases and J 1 base, with 14 bases left between them. The germline gives CDR1 SNHLY, CDR2 FYNNEI. The CDR3 loop is CASTSGRSAKNIQYF. The CDR3 nucleotides read TGTGCCAGCACCAGTGGGAGGTCGGCCAAAAACATTCAGTACTTC.

This sequence joins TRBV3-1 (or the pseudogene TRBV3-2) and TRBJ1-5; D ambiguous. This CDR3 contains 14 residues. Germline V gene lookup returns CDR1 LGHDT and CDR2 YNNKEL (reference sequence). The ends were cut back, 4 bases at V and 0 bases at J, with 7 bases in the middle. Written as DNA, the CDR3 is TGTGCCAGCAGCCCCGACATTAGCAATCAGCCCCAGCATTTT. It yields the protein CASSPDISNQPQHF.

The rearrangement joins TRBV14 to TRBJ1-1, with unresolved D. The CDR3 consists of 13 residues. Trimming shortened V by 4 bases and J by 4 bases, and 10 bases separated the two germline ends. From germline, CDR1 is SGHDN and CDR2 FVKESK. Here the CDR3 reads CASSRRGVTEAFF. In nucleotides, the CDR3 is TGTGCCAGCAGCCGTCGGGGAGTCACTGAAGCTTTCTTT.

The chain links TRBV30 to TRBJ1-4; the D is unclear. The length of the CDR3 is 13 residues. CDR1 and CDR2 (germline): GTSNPN, SVGIG (reference sequence). The germline V and J ends were trimmed by 6 bases and 7 bases, with 15 bases remaining between them. CDR3 in amino acids: CACGRGNGEKLFF. CDR3 in DNA: TGTGCCTGCGGGAGAGGGAATGGTGAAAAACTGTTTTTT.

Written as DNA, the CDR3 is TGTGCCAGCAGCTCGGGGGGGCTGGGCTACAATGAGCAGTTCTTC. This sequence encodes CASSSGGLGYNEQFF. This chain joins TRBV7-9 and TRBJ2-1, with TRBD2 matching 8 bases. Losses at the gene ends were 4 bases for V and 3 bases for J; bases not matched to a gene: 5. Germline CDR1 is SEHNR and CDR2 is FQNEAQ (reference sequence). The CDR3 is made up of 15 amino acids.

This clone was recorded only once. This rearrangement joins TRBV11-1 to TRBJ1-2, with 12 positions matching TRBD1. Germline V gene sequence: CDR1 SGHAT, CDR2 FQDESV (reference sequence). CDR3 length: 16 amino acids. Trimming cost V 5 bases and J 2 bases; bases outside gene matches: 6. For the CDR3, the DNA is TGTGCCAGCAGCCCACCGGGACAGGGGGCGAACTATGGCTACACCTTC. Translation gives CASSPPGQGANYGYTF.